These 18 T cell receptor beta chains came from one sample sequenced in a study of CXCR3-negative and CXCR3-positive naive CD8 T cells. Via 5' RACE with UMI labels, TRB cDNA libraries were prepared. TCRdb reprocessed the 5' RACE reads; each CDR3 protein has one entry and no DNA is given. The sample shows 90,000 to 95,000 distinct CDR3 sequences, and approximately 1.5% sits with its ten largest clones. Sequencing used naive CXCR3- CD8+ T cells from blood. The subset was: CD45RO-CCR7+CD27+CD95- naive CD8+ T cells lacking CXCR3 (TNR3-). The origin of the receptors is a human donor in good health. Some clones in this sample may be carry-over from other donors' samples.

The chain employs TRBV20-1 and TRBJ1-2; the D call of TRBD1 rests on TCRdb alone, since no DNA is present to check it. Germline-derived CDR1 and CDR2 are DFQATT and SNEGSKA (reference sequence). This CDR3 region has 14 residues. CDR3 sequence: CSARRGDGYYGYTF.

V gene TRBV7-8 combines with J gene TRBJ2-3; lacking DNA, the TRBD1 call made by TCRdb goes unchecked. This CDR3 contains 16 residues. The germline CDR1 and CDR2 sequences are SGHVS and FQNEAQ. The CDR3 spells CASSFWGGGFADTQYF.

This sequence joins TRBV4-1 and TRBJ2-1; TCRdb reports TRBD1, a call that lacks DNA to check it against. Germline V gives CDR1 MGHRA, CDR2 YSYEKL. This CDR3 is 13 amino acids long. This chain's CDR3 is CASSPRGENEQFF.

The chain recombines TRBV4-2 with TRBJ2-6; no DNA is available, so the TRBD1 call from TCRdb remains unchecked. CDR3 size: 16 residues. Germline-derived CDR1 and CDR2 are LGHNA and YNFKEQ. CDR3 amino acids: CASSPSGTSGANVLTF.

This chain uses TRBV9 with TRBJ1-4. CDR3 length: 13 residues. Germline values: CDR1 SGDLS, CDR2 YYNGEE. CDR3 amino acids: CASGEGNGGKLFF.

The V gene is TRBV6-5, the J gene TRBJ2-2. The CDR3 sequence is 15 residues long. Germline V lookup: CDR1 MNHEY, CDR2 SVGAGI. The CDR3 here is CASSYRLANTGELFF.

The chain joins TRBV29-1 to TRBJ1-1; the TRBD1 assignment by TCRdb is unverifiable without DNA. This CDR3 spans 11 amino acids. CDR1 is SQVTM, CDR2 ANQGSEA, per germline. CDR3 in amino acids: CSVEQGVEAFF.

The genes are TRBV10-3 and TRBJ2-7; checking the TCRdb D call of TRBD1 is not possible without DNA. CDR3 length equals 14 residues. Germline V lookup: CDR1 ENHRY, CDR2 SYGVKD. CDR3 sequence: CAISGLDRTYEQYF.

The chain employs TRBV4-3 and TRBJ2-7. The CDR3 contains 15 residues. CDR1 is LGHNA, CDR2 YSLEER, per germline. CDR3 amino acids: CASSQVRASTYEQYF.

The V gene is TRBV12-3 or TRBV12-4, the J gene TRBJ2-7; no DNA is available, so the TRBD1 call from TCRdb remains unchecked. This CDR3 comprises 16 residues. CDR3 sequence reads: CASSLTSGQRRDEQYF.

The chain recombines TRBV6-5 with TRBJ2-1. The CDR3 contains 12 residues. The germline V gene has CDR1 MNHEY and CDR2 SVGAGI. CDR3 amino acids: CVRWRAYNEQFF.

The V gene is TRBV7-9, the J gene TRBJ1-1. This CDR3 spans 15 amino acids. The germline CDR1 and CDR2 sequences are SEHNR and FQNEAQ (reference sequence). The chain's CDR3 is CASSSSDGLNTEAFF.

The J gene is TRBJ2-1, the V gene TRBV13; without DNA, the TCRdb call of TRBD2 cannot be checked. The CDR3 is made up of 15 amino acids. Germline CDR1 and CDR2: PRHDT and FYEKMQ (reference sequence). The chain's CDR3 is CASSAPSKSWHEQFF.

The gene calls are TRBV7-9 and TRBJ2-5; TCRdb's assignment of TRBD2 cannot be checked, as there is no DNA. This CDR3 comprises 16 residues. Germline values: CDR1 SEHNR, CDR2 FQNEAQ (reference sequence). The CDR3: CASSSNRDSKAETQYF.

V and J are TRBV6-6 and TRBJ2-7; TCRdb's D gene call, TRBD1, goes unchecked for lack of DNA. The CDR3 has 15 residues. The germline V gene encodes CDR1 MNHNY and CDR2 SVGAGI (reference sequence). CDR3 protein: CASMVTGTGGNEQYF.

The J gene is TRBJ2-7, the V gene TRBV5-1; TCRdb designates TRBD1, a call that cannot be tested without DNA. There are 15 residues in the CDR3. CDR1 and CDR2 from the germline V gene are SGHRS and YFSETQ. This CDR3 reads CASSLMTGGRNEQYF.

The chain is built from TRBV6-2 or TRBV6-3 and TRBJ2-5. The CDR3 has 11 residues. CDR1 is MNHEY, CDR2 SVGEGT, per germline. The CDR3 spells CASRTGETQYF.

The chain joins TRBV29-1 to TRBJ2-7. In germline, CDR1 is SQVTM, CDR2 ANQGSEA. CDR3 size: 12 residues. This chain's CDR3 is CSVVKSSYEQYF.